The T cell receptor (beta chain) described here comes from a study of vaccination effects on CD4 cells after COVID-19. As for the study in general: Two-dose BNT162b2 or mRNA-1273 vaccination was given to participants.

A note on this clone: Its antigen remains unknown.

Libraries were prepared by immunoSEQ multiplex PCR; TCRdb keeps only in-frame clonotypes and omits some of them. In the table there are roughly 75,000 clones, 65% to 85% of which are singletons. Germline loops: CDR1 MDHEN, CDR2 SYDVKM. V dropped 3 bases and J dropped 2; count of bases not matched to a gene: 3. The CDR3 consists of 14 residues. With the ViraFEST assay, the study expanded antigen-specific CD4+ T cells using viral peptide pools, then sequenced them. The culture ran for 10 days before CD4+ T cells were isolated. None of these healthy vaccinees had been infected with SARS-CoV-2 before vaccination. Half of the medium was exchanged for IL-2 medium on both days 3 and 7.

This chain connects TRBV28 to TRBJ1-2, with 7 bases that match TRBD1. The TCR originated in a human donor who received a COVID-19 vaccine. This specimen consisted of CD4+ T cells from PBMCs cultured with HCoV-OC43 spike peptides, obtained before COVID-19 vaccination. Subset of the sample: HCoV-OC43 spike overlapping peptide pool stimulation. The CDR3 DNA reads as TGTGCCAGCAGTTTGGAACAGGGGAACTATGGCTACACCTTC. This codes for CASSLEQGNYGYTF.